This T cell receptor (beta chain) emerged from a study of blood T cell repertoires in COVID-19. V was pared by 0 bases and J by 9 bases, with 11 bases between. The CDR3 consists of 14 residues. CDR1 and CDR2 (germline): LGHDT, YNNKEL (reference sequence). Per the original methods: Estimation of nucleated cell counts was performed using reference gene primer amplification. The assay was immunoSEQ multiplex PCR, and TCRdb's table has in-frame clones only and misses some. The V and J calls and clone size come from that table; D and trimming were worked out from the DNA. The sample has tens of thousands of clones; roughly 83% are singletons. Those enrolled in Seattle joined during active infection and were followed longitudinally afterward.

What was sequenced was peripheral blood. The receptor comes from a man in his 60s with COVID-19, enrolled during active disease. The chain links TRBV3-1 (or the pseudogene TRBV3-2) to TRBJ1-4, with D perhaps TRBD1 (5 bases). CDR3 residues: CASSQDIAGKKLFF. The CDR3 DNA reads as TGTGCCAGCAGCCAAGATATCGCAGGGAAAAAACTGTTTTTT.